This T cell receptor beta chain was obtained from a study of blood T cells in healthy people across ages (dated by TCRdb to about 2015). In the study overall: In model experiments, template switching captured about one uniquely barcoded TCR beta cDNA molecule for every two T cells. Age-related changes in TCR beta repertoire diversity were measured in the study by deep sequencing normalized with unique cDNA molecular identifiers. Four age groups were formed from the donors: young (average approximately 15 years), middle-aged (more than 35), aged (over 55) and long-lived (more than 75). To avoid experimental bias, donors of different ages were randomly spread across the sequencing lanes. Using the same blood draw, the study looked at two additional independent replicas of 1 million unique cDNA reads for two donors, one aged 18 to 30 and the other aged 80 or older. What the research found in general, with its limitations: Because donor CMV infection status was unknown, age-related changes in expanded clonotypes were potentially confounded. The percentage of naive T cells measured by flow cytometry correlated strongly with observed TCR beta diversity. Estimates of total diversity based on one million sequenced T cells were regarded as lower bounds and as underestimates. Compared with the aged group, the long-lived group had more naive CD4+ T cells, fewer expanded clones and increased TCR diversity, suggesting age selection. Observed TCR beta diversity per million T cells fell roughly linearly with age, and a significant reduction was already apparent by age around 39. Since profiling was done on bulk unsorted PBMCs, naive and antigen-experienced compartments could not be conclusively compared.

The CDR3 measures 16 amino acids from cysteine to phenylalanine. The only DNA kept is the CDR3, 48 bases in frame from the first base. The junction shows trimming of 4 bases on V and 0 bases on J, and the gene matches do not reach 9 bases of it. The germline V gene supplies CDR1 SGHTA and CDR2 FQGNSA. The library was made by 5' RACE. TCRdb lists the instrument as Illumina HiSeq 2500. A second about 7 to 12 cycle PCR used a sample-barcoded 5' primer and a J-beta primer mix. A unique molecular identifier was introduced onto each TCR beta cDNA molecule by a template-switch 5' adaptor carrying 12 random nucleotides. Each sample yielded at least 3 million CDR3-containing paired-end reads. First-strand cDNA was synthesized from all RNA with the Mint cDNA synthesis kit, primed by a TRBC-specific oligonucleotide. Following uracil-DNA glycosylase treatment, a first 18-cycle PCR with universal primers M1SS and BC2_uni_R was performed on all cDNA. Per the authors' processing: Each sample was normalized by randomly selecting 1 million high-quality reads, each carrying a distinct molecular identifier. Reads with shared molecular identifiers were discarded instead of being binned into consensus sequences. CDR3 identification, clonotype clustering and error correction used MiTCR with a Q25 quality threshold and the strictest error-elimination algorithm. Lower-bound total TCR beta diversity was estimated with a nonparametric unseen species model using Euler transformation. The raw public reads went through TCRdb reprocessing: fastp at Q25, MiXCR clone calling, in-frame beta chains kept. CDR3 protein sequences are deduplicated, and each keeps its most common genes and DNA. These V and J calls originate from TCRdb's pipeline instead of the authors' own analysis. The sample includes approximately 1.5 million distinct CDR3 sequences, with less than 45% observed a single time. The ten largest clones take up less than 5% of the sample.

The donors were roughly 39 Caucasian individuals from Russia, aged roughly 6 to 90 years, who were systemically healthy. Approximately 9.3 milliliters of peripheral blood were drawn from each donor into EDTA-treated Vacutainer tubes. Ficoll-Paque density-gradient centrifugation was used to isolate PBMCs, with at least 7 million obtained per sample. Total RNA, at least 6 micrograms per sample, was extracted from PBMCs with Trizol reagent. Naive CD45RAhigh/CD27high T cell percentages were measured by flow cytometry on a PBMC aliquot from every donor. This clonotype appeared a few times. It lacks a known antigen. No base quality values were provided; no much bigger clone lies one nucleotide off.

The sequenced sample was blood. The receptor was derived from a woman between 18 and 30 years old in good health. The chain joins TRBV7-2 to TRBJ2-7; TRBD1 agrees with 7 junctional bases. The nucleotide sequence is TGTGCCAGCAGCTCCCTGGACAGGCGCCTCTCCTACGAGCAGTACTTC. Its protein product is CASSSLDRRLSYEQYF. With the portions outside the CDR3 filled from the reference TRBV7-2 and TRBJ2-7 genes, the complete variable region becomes GAGVSQSPSNKVTEKGKDVELRCDPISGHTALYWYRQSLGQGLEFLIYFQGNSAPDKSGLPSDRFSAERTGGSVSTLTIQRTQQEDSAVYLCASSSLDRRLSYEQYFGPGTRLTVT.